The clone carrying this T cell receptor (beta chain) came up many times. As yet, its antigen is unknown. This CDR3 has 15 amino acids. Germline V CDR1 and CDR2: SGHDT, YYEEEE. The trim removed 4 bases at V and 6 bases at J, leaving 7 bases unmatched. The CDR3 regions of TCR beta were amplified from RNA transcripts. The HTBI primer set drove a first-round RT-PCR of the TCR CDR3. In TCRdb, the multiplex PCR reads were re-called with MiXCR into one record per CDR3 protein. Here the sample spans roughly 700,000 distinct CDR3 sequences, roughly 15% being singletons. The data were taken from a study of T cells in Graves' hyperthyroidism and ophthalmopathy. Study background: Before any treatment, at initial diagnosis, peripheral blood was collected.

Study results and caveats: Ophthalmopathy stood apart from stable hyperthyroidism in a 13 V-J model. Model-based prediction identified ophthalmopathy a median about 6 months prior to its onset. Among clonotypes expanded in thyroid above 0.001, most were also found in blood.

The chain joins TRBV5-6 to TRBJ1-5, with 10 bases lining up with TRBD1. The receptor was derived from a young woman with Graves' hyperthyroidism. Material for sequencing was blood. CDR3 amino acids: CASSRTGGIGQPQHF. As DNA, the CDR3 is TGTGCCAGCAGCCGGACAGGGGGTATCGGTCAGCCCCAGCATTTT.